Presented here are 13 T cell receptor beta chains from one specimen sequenced in a study of T cell repertoires in breast cancer. Unpaired genes were suppressed by blocking oligonucleotides during a second nested PCR. TCRdb reprocessed the emulsion pairing reads with MiXCR, giving one entry per CDR3 protein. Of about 40,000 distinct CDR3 sequences in the sample, 35% to 50% were seen once. The expanded emulsion RT-PCR method captured paired alpha and beta chains from CD8+ T cells. The sample consisted of CD8+ T cells. Receptor source: a pool of human donors with breast cancer or a healthy control (not recorded which).

This clonotype was recorded many times. This sequence joins TRBV20-1 and TRBJ2-3; TRBD2 agrees at 7 bases. This CDR3 is built from 15 residues. Germline V lookup: CDR1 DFQATT, CDR2 SNEGSKA (reference sequence). V gave up 0 bases and J gave up 4 bases; unmatched junction bases: 7. The CDR3 reads CSARDSLAAPDTQYF. The CDR3 bases are TGCAGTGCTAGAGACAGTCTAGCGGCCCCAGATACGCAGTATTTT.

About this clonotype: With a much larger clone just one base away, this may be a read error. The CDR3 does not end in the conserved phenylalanine or tryptophan, so this is likely a read error. The chain joins TRBV7-9 to TRBJ1-2; tentatively, D is TRBD1 (6 bases). The V end lost 4 bases, the J end lost 2 bases, and 17 bases lay between the germline ends. Germline V gives CDR1 SEHNR, CDR2 FQNEAQ (reference sequence). The CDR3 runs to 16 residues. The CDR3 region is CASSYGQMTGNYGYTV. As DNA, the CDR3 is TGTGCCAGCAGCTATGGACAGATGACGGGCAACTATGGCTACACCGTC.

This clonotype came up many times. This rearrangement joins TRBV28 to TRBJ1-6; D is unclear. Germline CDR1 reads MDHEN; CDR2 reads SYDVKM. CDR3 length equals 14 residues. Trimming shortened V by 3 bases and J by 7 bases, and 10 bases separated the two germline ends. The CDR3 DNA sequence: TGTGCCAGCAGTTTTATAGTCGTGAATTCACCCCTCCACTTT. Translating gives CASSFIVVNSPLHF.

The V gene is TRBV7-9, the J gene TRBJ1-2, with 8 bases that match TRBD1. The CDR3 length is 14 residues. Trimming cost V 5 bases and J 8 bases; bases outside gene matches: 10. Germline-derived CDR1 and CDR2 are SEHNR and FQNEAQ (reference sequence). The CDR3 here is CASSQTDRGSGYTF. DNA for the CDR3: TGTGCCAGCAGCCAAACTGACAGGGGAAGCGGCTACACCTTC.

The rearrangement links TRBV10-2 to TRBJ1-1, with D possibly being TRBD1 (6 bases). Germline V gives CDR1 WSHSY, CDR2 SAAADI. The CDR3 consists of 15 residues. With 5 bases removed from V and 1 base from J, the gap between germline ends came to 14 bases. CDR3 nucleotide sequence: TGCGCCAGCAGTTCTCAGGGGCCGTCGAACACTGAAGCTTTCTTT. Protein sequence: CASSSQGPSNTEAFF.

This clonotype has a count of ten or more. V gene TRBV6-1 combines with J gene TRBJ1-1, with a possible D match to TRBD1 (6 bases). The CDR3 spans 16 residues. Germline CDR1 reads MNHNS; CDR2 reads SASEGT. Trimming left V 7 bases short and J 1 base short, with 19 bases between. This CDR3 is CASIRGQGTGNTEAFF. CDR3 sequence (DNA): TGTGCCAGCATCAGGGGCCAGGGTACGGGGAACACTGAAGCTTTCTTT.

The chain recombines TRBV20-1 with TRBJ1-5; D unresolved. CDR3 size: 13 residues. Looked up from germline, CDR1 is DFQATT and CDR2 is SNEGSKA (reference sequence). Deletions cut 5 bases from V and 4 bases from J, with 12 bases between. The CDR3 DNA reads as TGCAGTGCTTTTACCCGGGCAAATCAGCCCCAGCATTTT. Its protein is CSAFTRANQPQHF.

V is TRBV5-1 and J is TRBJ2-7; D gene ambiguous. CDR1 SGHRS and CDR2 YFSETQ come from the germline V gene. The V and J ends lost 4 bases and 5 bases respectively, with 10 bases between them. This CDR3 has 12 amino acids. The CDR3 reads CASSPPGDEQYF. The CDR3 DNA sequence: TGCGCCAGCAGCCCGCCTGGTGACGAGCAGTACTTC.

The V call is TRBV10-3, the J call TRBJ2-7, with TRBD1 matching 7 bases. This CDR3 is built from 13 residues. V lost 10 bases to trimming and J lost 7 bases; unmatched junction nucleotides: 13. In germline, CDR1 is ENHRY, CDR2 SYGVKD. Written as DNA, the CDR3 is TGTGCCACAGAGGGGACAGTCTCGGATGAGCAGTACTTC. It specifies CATEGTVSDEQYF.

The genes are TRBV7-2 and TRBJ2-7, with D perhaps matching TRBD1 (6 bases). Germline V gene data show CDR1 as SGHTA and CDR2 as FQGNSA. Trimming took off 1 base at V and 2 bases at J, with 12 bases between the two ends. This CDR3 has 15 amino acids. The DNA for the CDR3 is TGTGCCAGCAGCTTAGTTCAGGGGCCAGCCTACGAGCAGTACTTC. Translating gives CASSLVQGPAYEQYF.

This chain uses TRBV20-1 with TRBJ2-3; possibly TRBD1 for D (5 bases). V was shortened by 8 bases and J by 1 base, with 16 bases between the two germline ends. Germline V CDR1 and CDR2: DFQATT, SNEGSKA (reference sequence). The CDR3 runs 14 residues. This CDR3 is CSTKQAAGTDTQYF. CDR3 sequence (DNA): TGCAGTACTAAACAGGCCGCTGGCACAGATACGCAGTATTTT.

J is TRBJ2-3 and V is TRBV20-1; D could derive from TRBD1 or TRBD2 (5 bases each). Germline CDR1 and CDR2: DFQATT and SNEGSKA (reference sequence). This CDR3 spans 13 amino acids. The V gene lost 5 bases and the J gene lost 9 bases, with 18 bases spanning the gap. Written as DNA, the CDR3 is TGCAGTGCTTCGAACAGCGTGGGGGTAACGCAGTATTTT. The encoded protein is CSASNSVGVTQYF.

Here the CDR3 reads CASSVREKLFF. The CDR3 DNA reads TGTGCCAGCAGTGTGCGGGAAAAACTGTTTTTT. The chain is built from TRBV2 and TRBJ1-4; D is unclear. CDR3 length equals 11 residues. Between the trimmed V and J ends, which lost 4 bases and 8 bases, there was a span of 5 bases. Germline CDR1 SNHLY, CDR2 FYNNEI.